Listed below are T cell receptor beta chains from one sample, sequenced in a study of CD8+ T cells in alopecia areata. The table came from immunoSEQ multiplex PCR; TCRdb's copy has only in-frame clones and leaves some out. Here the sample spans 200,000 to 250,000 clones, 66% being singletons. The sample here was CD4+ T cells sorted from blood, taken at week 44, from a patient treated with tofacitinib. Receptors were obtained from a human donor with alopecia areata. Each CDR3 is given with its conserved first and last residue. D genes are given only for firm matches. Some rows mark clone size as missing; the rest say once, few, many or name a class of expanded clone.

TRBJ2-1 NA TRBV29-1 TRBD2 TGCAGCGTTGACGTCGGGACTAGCTCCCTCCGCTCCTACAATGAGCAGTTCTTC CSVDVGTSSLRSYNEQFF
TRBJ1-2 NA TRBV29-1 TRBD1 TGCAGCGTTGAAGTCTACAGGGGATCTAACTATGGCTACACCTTC CSVEVYRGSNYGYTF
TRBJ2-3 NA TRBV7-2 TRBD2 TGTGCCAGCAGCTTAGGGCTAGCGGGGGGCCTATTGAAAGATACGCAGTATTTT CASSLGLAGGLLKDTQYF
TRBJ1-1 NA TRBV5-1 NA TGCGCCAGCAGCATTATGGACAGCCACACTGAAGCTTTCTTT CASSIMDSHTEAFF
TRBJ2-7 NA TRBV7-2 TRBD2 TGTGCCAGCAGCCTCAGGCTCAAAGCGGGGGGGCACGAGCAGTACTTC CASSLRLKAGGHEQYF
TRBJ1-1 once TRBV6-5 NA TGTGCCAGCAGTAGACAGTCAACTGAAGCTTTCTTT CASSRQSTEAFF
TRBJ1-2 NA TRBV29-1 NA TGCAGCGTTCGGCAGTATGGCTACACCTTC CSVRQYGYTF
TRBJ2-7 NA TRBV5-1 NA TGCGCCAGCAGCTCCACAGGTCAGTCTCCCTACGAGCAGTACTTC CASSSTGQSPYEQYF
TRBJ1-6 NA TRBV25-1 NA TGTGCCAGCAGTGACCTCCGGGTTCTCGATTCACCCCTCCACTTT CASSDLRVLDSPLHF
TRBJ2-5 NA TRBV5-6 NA TGTGCCAGCAGCTTGGGCCAGGGGTCAGGCGGAGAGACCCAGTACTTC CASSLGQGSGGETQYF
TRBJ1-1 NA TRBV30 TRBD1 TGTGCCTGGAGTGAGTTCGGCGGCAGGGGGGGTACTGAAGCTTTCTTT CAWSEFGGRGGTEAFF
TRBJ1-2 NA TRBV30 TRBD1 TGTGCCTGGAGTGGGGGACCGGGACAGGGTGTCTATGGCTACACCTTC CAWSGGPGQGVYGYTF
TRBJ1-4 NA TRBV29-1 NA TGCAGCGTTGCGGGGGTCTCTGGTGAAAAACTGTTTTTT CSVAGVSGEKLFF
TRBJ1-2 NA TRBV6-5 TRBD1 TGTGCCAGCAGCCCCGGGACAGGGCCCTATGGCTACACCTTC CASSPGTGPYGYTF
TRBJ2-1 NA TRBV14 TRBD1 TGTGCCAGCAGCCCCCGACAGGGTATTTTGGATGAGCAGTTCTTC CASSPRQGILDEQFF
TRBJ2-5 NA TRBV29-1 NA TGCAGCATTGTCCCCTGGCGCAGGGTACCCGAGACCCAGTACTTC CSIVPWRRVPETQYF
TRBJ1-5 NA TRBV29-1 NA TGCAGCGTCCGACAGAATAGCAATCAGCCCCAGCATTTT CSVRQNSNQPQHF
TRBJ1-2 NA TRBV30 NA TGTGCCTGGAGCGCAGGGTTGGGCGGCTACACCTTC CAWSAGLGGYTF
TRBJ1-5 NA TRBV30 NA TGTGCCTGGGGTTCACGTGGGATCAATCAGCCCCAGCATTTT CAWGSRGINQPQHF
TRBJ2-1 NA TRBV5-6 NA TGTGCCAGCAGCTTTTGGCGGACCGGAACGTACAATGAGCAGTTCTTC CASSFWRTGTYNEQFF
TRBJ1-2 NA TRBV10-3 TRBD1 TGTGCCTCAGAAAACCGGGACAGCATGTCCTATGGCTACACCTTC CASENRDSMSYGYTF
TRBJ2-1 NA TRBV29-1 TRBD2 TGCAGCGCCGAGGGACTAGCGGGGACAACCTACAATGAGCAGTTCTTC CSAEGLAGTTYNEQFF
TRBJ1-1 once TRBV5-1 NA TGCGCCAGCAGCTCACAGGTACTGAACACTGAAGCTTTCTTT CASSSQVLNTEAFF
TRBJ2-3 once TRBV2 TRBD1 TGTGCCAGCAGTTCTGACACCGGACAGGGAGCCGGGTATTTT CASSSDTGQGAGYF
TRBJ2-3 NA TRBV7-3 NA TGTGCCAGCAGCCCGGGTAACACAGATACGCAGTATTTT CASSPGNTDTQYF
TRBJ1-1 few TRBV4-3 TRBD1 TGCGCCAGCAGCCAAGGTGACAGGGAGGACACTGAAGCTTTCTTT CASSQGDREDTEAFF
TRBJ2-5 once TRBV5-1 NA TGCGCCAGCAGCTACCTAGCGACCGGGGTGGGAGAGACCCAGTACTTC CASSYLATGVGETQYF
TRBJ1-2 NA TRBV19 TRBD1 TGTGCCAGTAGTAACACAGGGGTCTATGGCTACACCTTC CASSNTGVYGYTF
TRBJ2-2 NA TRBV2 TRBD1 TGTGCCAGCAGTGGACAGGGGGCCCTCACCGGGGAGCTGTTTTTT CASSGQGALTGELFF
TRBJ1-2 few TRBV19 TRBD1 TGTGCCACCCGAACCGGGACAGGGTTCGATGGCTACACCTTC CATRTGTGFDGYTF
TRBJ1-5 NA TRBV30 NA TGTGCCTGGAGTGTGTCTTGGGGACTCCAGCATTTT CAWSVSWGLQHF
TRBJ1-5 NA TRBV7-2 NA TGTGCCAGCAGCTTATTGGCTCAGCCCCAGCATTTT CASSLLAQPQHF
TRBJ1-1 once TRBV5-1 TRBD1 TGCACCAGCAGGAGGGACAGGGCGAACACTGAAGCTTTCTTT CTSRRDRANTEAFF
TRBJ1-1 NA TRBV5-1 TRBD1 TGCGCCAGCAGCTTGCTCGACGGAAACAGGGGAGGTACTGAAGCTTTCTTT CASSLLDGNRGGTEAFF